The 29 T cell receptor beta chains given below trace back to one sample, sequenced in a study of cytomegalovirus exposure and HLA in healthy donors. With 60 Vbeta and 13 Jbeta primers, the PCR was carried out. TCRdb's copy holds only in-frame clones and misses some; the assay was immunoSEQ multiplex PCR. The repertoire has some 88,000 clones, roughly 69% of them found once; the top ten carry under 8%. The sequencing sample was made of PBMCs. Every receptor here comes from a woman younger than 45 in good health and CMV-seronegative.

The chain is built from TRBV7-2 and TRBJ1-1; TRBD1 is a possible D gene (6 bases). Germline CDR1 SGHTA, CDR2 FQGNSA. V was cut by 4 bases and J by 7 bases, with 16 bases left in between. The CDR3 covers 14 residues. CDR3 sequence (DNA): TGTGCCAGCAGCTGGGGGCTGGGCACCGGTGAAGCTTTCTTT. Its protein is CASSWGLGTGEAFF.

V gene TRBV9 combines with J gene TRBJ2-6; 12 bases are a match to TRBD1. With 0 bases clipped from V and 0 bases from J, the junction kept 7 bases outside the gene matches. The CDR3 runs 20 residues. Germline V lookup: CDR1 SGDLS, CDR2 YYNGEE. The CDR3 DNA follows: TGTGCCAGCAGCGTAGAGGGACAGGGGGCGCTTAGCTCTGGGGCCAACGTCCTGACTTTC. Translated, it gives CASSVEGQGALSSGANVLTF. Complete variable domain (other parts from reference TRBV9 and TRBJ2-6): DSGVTQTPKHLITATGQRVTLRCSPRSGDLSVYWYQQSLDQGLQFLIQYYNGEERAKGNILERFSAQQFPDLHSELNLSSLELGDSALYFCASSVEGQGALSSGANVLTFGAGSRLTVL.

Of note for this clone: The junction does not match germline at one end; this may be a read error. This rearrangement joins TRBV7-9 to TRBJ1-1; the D gene is possibly TRBD1 (6 bases). Germline loops: CDR1 SEHNR, CDR2 FQNEAQ (reference sequence). This CDR3 has 12 amino acids. CDR3 in DNA: TGTTCCAGCAACGGACAGCTTGATGAAGCTTTCTTT. Amino acids: CSSNGQLDEAFF. The full variable domain, with the rest looked up from reference TRBV7-9 and TRBJ1-1, is DTGVSQNPRHKITKRGQNVTFRCDPISEHNRLYWYRQTLGQGPEFLTYFQNEAQLEKSRLLSDRFSAERPKGSFSTLEIQRTEQGDSAMYLCSSNGQLDEAFFGQGTRLTVV.

The J gene is TRBJ2-1, the V gene TRBV10-3, with TRBD1 matching over 11 bases. The V gene end was trimmed by 6 bases and the J gene end by 6 bases; junction bases not matched to a gene: 7. This CDR3 has 15 residues. Per the germline V gene, CDR1 is ENHRY and CDR2 is SYGVKD. DNA for the CDR3: TGTGCCATCAGACCCGGGACAGGGGGGCCCAATGAGCAGTTCTTC. Its protein product is CAIRPGTGGPNEQFF.

This clone appeared a few times. The chain carries TRBV23-1 and TRBJ2-7, with D possibly being TRBD1 (5 bases). TRBV23-1 is marked as an open reading frame, function uncertain. The CDR3 extends over 15 amino acids. The V gene lost 2 bases and the J gene lost 1 base, with 12 bases spanning the gap. CDR3: CASSQGQDKSYEQYF. The CDR3 DNA follows: TGCGCCAGCAGTCAAGGGCAGGACAAATCCTACGAGCAGTACTTC.

Details on this clone: This same CDR3 is encoded by further DNA sequences in the sample. The chain has TRBV27 and TRBJ2-5; TRBD1 matches 11 bases. Germline values: CDR1 MNHEY, CDR2 SMNVEV (reference sequence). This CDR3 has 14 amino acids. V was pared by 6 bases and J by 7 bases, with 7 bases of the junction left unmatched. This CDR3 is CASSPDRGPGTQYF. DNA for the CDR3: TGTGCCAGCAGCCCGGACAGGGGGCCAGGGACCCAGTACTTC.

The J gene is TRBJ1-5, the V gene TRBV18; 7 nucleotides agree with TRBD1. Looked up from germline, CDR1 is KGHSH and CDR2 is LQKENI. V shed 0 bases and J 2 bases; nucleotides not matched to a gene: 1. The CDR3 has 15 amino acids. The CDR3 coding sequence is TGTGCCAGCTCACCACCAGGGACAGGCAATCAGCCCCAGCATTTT. Its translation is CASSPPGTGNQPQHF.

The chain links TRBV16 to TRBJ2-1; 8 bases fit TRBD2. After removal of 4 bases from V and 4 bases from J, the junction contained 9 bases not matched to a gene. The CDR3 runs to 16 residues. Germline CDR1 KGHSY, CDR2 FQNENV. The CDR3 nucleotides read TGTGCCAGCAGCCCCCCCCGACTAGCGAGTTACAATGAGCAGTTCTTC. It codes for CASSPPRLASYNEQFF.

The chain combines TRBV14 with TRBJ2-7; TRBD1 matches 7 bases. Germline V gene sequence: CDR1 SGHDN, CDR2 FVKESK. The length of the CDR3 is 13 residues. Unmatched junction bases numbered 7, after V lost 10 bases and J lost 1 base. The CDR3 DNA follows: TGTGCCACCTCGACAGGGAATTCCTACGAGCAGTACTTC. Protein sequence: CATSTGNSYEQYF.

This clone has just one count. The chain employs TRBV5-1 and TRBJ2-1; D is ambiguous. Germline CDR1 is SGHRS and CDR2 is YFSETQ. The CDR3 has 13 residues. Trimming stripped 3 bases from V and 6 bases from J, with 10 bases between. CDR3 sequence: CASSYNPGNEQFF. In DNA, the CDR3 is TGCGCCAGCAGCTATAACCCAGGCAATGAGCAGTTCTTC.

The rearrangement joins TRBV2 to TRBJ1-1; 8 nucleotides align to TRBD1. The CDR3 totals 12 residues. Germline V gene sequence: CDR1 SNHLY, CDR2 FYNNEI. V was clipped by 7 bases and J by 5 bases; unmatched bases: 3. The CDR3 sequence is CASTGGGTEAFF. In DNA form, the CDR3 reads TGTGCCAGCACAGGGGGCGGGACTGAAGCTTTCTTT.

The J gene is TRBJ1-3, the V gene TRBV7-9, with D possibly TRBD1 on 5 matching bases. V lost 3 bases, J lost 0 bases, and 6 bases lay in between. Germline values: CDR1 SEHNR, CDR2 FQNEAQ (reference sequence). The CDR3 is 14 amino acids. The CDR3 region has the DNA TGTGCCAGCAGCTTCGACAGCTCTGGAAACACCATATATTTT. Protein sequence: CASSFDSSGNTIYF.

V gene TRBV19 combines with J gene TRBJ1-1; 8 bases map to TRBD1. This CDR3 spans 16 amino acids. V shed 3 bases and J 1 base; nucleotides not matched to a gene: 7. Germline V gene data show CDR1 as LNHDA and CDR2 as SQIVND (reference sequence). The CDR3 coding sequence is TGTGCCAGTAGTATCAGACAGGGGTGGAAGAACACTGAAGCTTTCTTT. Translating it yields CASSIRQGWKNTEAFF.

This rearrangement joins TRBV6-1 to TRBJ2-7; unclear D gene. Between the trimmed V and J ends, which lost 0 bases and 3 bases, there was a span of 12 bases. The CDR3 loop spans 15 amino acids. Germline loops: CDR1 MNHNS, CDR2 SASEGT. The DNA of the CDR3 is TGTGCCAGCAGTGAAGCTTCCCGACTCGACTACGAGCAGTACTTC. Translation: CASSEASRLDYEQYF.

The J gene is TRBJ2-3, the V gene TRBV7-2; the D is unclear. The V and J ends lost 0 bases and 2 bases respectively, with 3 bases between them. CDR1 and CDR2 (germline): SGHTA, FQGNSA. This CDR3 spans 13 amino acids. The CDR3, as DNA: TGTGCCAGCAGCTTAGCCTACACAGATACGCAGTATTTT. Its protein is CASSLAYTDTQYF.

The rearrangement joins TRBV27 to TRBJ2-1; 11 positions match TRBD2. There are 16 residues in the CDR3. Germline V gene lookup returns CDR1 MNHEY and CDR2 SMNVEV (reference sequence). Trimming cost V 2 bases and J 7 bases; bases outside gene matches: 7. Here the CDR3 DNA reads TGTGCCAGCAGTTTAGATAGCGGGGGGGCTTGGAATGAGCAGTTCTTC. Translated: CASSLDSGGAWNEQFF.

The chain combines TRBV2 with TRBJ1-6, with 7 nucleotides matching TRBD1. The CDR3 is made up of 12 amino acids. Trimming cost V 8 bases and J 14 bases; bases outside gene matches: 9. Per germline, CDR1 SNHLY and CDR2 FYNNEI. CDR3 sequence reads: CASGDRASTLHF. CDR3 coding DNA: TGTGCCAGCGGAGACAGGGCATCAACCCTCCACTTT.

The rearrangement uses TRBV19 and TRBJ2-7; perhaps TRBD1 as D (6 bases). CDR1 and CDR2 from the germline V gene are LNHDA and SQIVND (reference sequence). Trimming left V 5 bases short and J 2 bases short, with 10 bases between. The CDR3 covers 13 residues. The chain's CDR3 is CASSLDRTYEQYF. The DNA of the CDR3 is TGTGCCAGTAGTCTTGACAGGACCTACGAGCAGTACTTC.

V and J are TRBV5-1 and TRBJ2-3; 11 bases agree with TRBD1. V lost 4 bases to trimming and J lost 3 bases; unmatched junction nucleotides: 4. The length of the CDR3 is 15 residues. Germline lookup yields CDR1 SGHRS and CDR2 YFSETQ. The CDR3 reads CASSAGQGGTDTQYF. The CDR3 DNA is TGCGCCAGCAGCGCGGGACAGGGGGGTACAGATACGCAGTATTTT.

This clone was found a few times. CDR3 in amino acids: CASRAPSGGGEQYF. The CDR3 bases are TGTGCCAGCAGAGCCCCTAGCGGGGGGGGTGAGCAGTACTTC. The chain is built from TRBV6-6 and TRBJ2-7; TRBD2 agrees at 12 bases. This CDR3 comprises 14 residues. V gave up 6 bases and J gave up 7 bases; unmatched junction bases: 7. Looked up from germline, CDR1 is MNHNY and CDR2 is SVGAGI (reference sequence).

The table lists this clone with a few counts. The V and J genes are TRBV2 and TRBJ1-4, with D possibly matching TRBD1 (6 bases). CDR1 and CDR2 from the germline V gene are SNHLY and FYNNEI. The germline V and J ends were trimmed by 8 bases and 7 bases, with 17 bases remaining between them. The CDR3 has 14 residues. This chain's CDR3 is CASQGWGEGEKLFF. Written as DNA, the CDR3 is TGTGCCAGCCAGGGGTGGGGAGAAGGTGAAAAACTGTTTTTT.

The chain couples TRBV6-5 to TRBJ2-2; 8 bases fit TRBD1. With 7 bases clipped from V and 5 bases from J, the junction kept 3 bases outside the gene matches. The CDR3 consists of 13 residues. Germline assignment: CDR1 MNHEY and CDR2 SVGAGI. Written as DNA, the CDR3 is TGTGCCAGCACGGGACAGGTTACCGGGGAGCTGTTTTTT. Translated, it gives CASTGQVTGELFF.

This clone was found a few times. CDR3 loop: CASSLGGQYGKETQYF. In DNA form, the CDR3 reads TGTGCCAGCAGCTTGGGGGGACAGTATGGGAAAGAGACCCAGTACTTC. The chain recombines TRBV5-6 with TRBJ2-5; 7 positions match TRBD1. CDR1 SGHDT and CDR2 YYEEEE come from the germline V gene. Germline trimming cut 0 bases from V and 3 bases from J; bases unmatched to any gene: 8. The length of the CDR3 is 16 residues.

Comments on this clone: At the DNA level, this CDR3 is encoded by other sequences in the same sample as well. This chain uses TRBV6-5 with TRBJ2-7; 9 nucleotides line up with TRBD2. There are 15 residues in the CDR3. The germline V gene has CDR1 MNHEY and CDR2 SVGAGI. With 0 bases clipped from V and 3 bases from J, the junction kept 3 bases outside the gene matches. CDR3 DNA: TGTGCCAGCAGTTACTCTAGCGGGGGATTCTACGAGCAGTACTTC. It encodes CASSYSSGGFYEQYF.

The sample holds one count of this clone. This chain joins TRBV18 and TRBJ1-6; perhaps TRBD1 as D (5 bases). V dropped 5 bases and J dropped 0 bases, with 11 bases sitting between them. This CDR3 spans 16 amino acids. Germline CDR1 and CDR2: KGHSH and LQKENI. CDR3 in DNA: TGTGCCAGCTCATCTCAGGGAAGCTCCTATAATTCACCCCTCCACTTT. The encoded protein is CASSSQGSSYNSPLHF.

DNA for the CDR3: TGTGCCAGTAGCAGGGGGCTGGAATATGGCTACACCTTC. Translated, it gives CASSRGLEYGYTF. The chain carries TRBV19 and TRBJ1-2, with 8 nucleotides matching TRBD1. Trimming took 6 bases from V and 5 from J; bases not matched to a gene: 5. The CDR3 sequence is 13 residues long. CDR1 LNHDA and CDR2 SQIVND come from the germline V gene (reference sequence).

The chain is built from TRBV5-1 and TRBJ1-4; TRBD1 might be the D (5 bases). With 1 base removed from V and 0 bases from J, the gap between germline ends came to 13 bases. The germline gives CDR1 SGHRS, CDR2 YFSETQ. The CDR3 is made up of 17 amino acids. The CDR3 nucleotides read TGCGCCAGCAGCTTGCGGGGGGTGGGAGCAACTAATGAAAAACTGTTTTTT. Amino acid sequence: CASSLRGVGATNEKLFF.

The chain links TRBV5-1 to TRBJ1-6, with TRBD1 matching 8 bases. The CDR3 spans 13 residues. The V segment lost 7 bases and the J segment 7 bases; nucleotides outside the gene matches: 4. Germline V lookup: CDR1 SGHRS, CDR2 YFSETQ. The CDR3 DNA sequence: TGCGCCAGCGGACAGGGTGAGAATTCACCCCTCCACTTT. Translation: CASGQGENSPLHF.

The V and J genes are TRBV12-5 and TRBJ1-1, with D unresolved. The length of the CDR3 is 12 residues. CDR1 is LGHNT, CDR2 FRNRAP, per germline. V was pared by 6 bases and J by 6 bases, with 11 bases between. The CDR3 loop is CASGEGRAEAFF. DNA of the CDR3: TGTGCTAGTGGCGAAGGGAGGGCTGAAGCTTTCTTT.